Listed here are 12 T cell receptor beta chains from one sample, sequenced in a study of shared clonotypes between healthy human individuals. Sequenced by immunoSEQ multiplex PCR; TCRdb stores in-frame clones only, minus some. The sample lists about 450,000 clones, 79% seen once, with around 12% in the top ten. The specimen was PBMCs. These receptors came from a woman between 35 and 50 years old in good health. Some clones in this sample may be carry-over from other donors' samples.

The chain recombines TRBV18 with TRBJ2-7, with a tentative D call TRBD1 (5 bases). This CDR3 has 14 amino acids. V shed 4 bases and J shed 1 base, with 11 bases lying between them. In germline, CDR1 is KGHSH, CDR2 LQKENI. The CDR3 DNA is TGTGCCAGCTCACTGCAACAGGAATCCTACGAGCAGTACTTC. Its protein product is CASSLQQESYEQYF.

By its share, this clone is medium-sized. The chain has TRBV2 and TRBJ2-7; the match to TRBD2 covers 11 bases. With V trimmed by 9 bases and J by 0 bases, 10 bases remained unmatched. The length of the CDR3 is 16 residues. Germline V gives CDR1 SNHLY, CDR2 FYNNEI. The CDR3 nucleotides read TGTGCCAGTAAGGGACTAGCGGTAACTGACTCCTACGAGCAGTACTTC. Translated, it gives CASKGLAVTDSYEQYF.

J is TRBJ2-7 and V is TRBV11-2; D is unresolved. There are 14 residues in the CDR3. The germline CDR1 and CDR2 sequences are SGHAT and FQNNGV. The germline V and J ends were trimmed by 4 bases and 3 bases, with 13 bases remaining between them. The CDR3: CASSSGPENYEQYF. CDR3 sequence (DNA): TGTGCCAGCAGCTCCGGGCCGGAGAACTACGAGCAGTACTTC.

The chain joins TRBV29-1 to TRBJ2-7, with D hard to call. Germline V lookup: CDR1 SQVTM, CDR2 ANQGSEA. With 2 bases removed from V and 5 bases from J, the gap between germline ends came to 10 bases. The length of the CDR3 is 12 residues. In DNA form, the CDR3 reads TGCAGCGTTGAAACCGTTGTGGACGAGCAGTACTTC. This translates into CSVETVVDEQYF.

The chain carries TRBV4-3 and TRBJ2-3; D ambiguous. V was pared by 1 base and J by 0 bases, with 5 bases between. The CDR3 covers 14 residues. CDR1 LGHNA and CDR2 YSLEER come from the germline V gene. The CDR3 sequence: CASSQGYSTDTQYF. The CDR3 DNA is TGCGCCAGCAGCCAAGGTTACAGCACAGATACGCAGTATTTT.

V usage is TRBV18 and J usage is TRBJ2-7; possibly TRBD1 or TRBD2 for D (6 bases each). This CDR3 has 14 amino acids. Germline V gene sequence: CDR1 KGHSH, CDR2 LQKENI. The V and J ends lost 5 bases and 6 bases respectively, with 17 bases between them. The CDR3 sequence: CASSGGQGTPEQYF. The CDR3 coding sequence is TGTGCCAGCTCAGGGGGGCAGGGTACCCCCGAGCAGTACTTC. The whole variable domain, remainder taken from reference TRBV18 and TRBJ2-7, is NAGVMQNPRHLVRRRGQEARLRCSPMKGHSHVYWYRQLPEEGLKFMVYLQKENIIDESGMPKERFSAEFPKEGPSILRIQQVVRGDSAAYFCASSGGQGTPEQYFGPGTRLTVT.

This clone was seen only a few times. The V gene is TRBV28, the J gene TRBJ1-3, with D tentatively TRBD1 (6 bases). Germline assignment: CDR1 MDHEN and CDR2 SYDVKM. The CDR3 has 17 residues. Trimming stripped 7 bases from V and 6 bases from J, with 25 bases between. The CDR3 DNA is TGTGCCAGCACCTCGAATTTAGGTCAGGGGAATAAAAACACCATATATTTT. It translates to CASTSNLGQGNKNTIYF.

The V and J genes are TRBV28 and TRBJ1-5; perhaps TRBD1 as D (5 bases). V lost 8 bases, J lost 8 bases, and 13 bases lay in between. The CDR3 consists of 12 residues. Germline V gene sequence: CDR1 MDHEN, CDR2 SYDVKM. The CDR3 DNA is TGTGCCAGCGGGGGAAGGTTGGAGCCCCAGCATTTT. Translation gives CASGGRLEPQHF.

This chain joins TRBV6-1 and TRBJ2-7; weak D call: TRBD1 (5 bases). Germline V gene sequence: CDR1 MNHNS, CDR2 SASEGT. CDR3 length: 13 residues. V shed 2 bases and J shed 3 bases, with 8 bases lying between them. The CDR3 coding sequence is TGTGCCAGCAGTGAATTGACAGTCTACGAGCAGTACTTC. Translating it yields CASSELTVYEQYF.

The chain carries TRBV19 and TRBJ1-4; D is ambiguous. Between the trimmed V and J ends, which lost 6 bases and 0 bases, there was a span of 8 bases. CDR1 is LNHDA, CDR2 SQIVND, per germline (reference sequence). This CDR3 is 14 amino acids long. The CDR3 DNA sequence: TGTGCCAGTAGGAATGTTGCAACTAATGAAAAACTGTTTTTT. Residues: CASRNVATNEKLFF. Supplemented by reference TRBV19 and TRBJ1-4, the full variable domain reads DGGITQSPKYLFRKEGQNVTLSCEQNLNHDAMYWYRQDPGQGLRLIYYSQIVNDFQKGDIAEGYSVSREKKESFPLTVTSAQKNPTAFYLCASRNVATNEKLFFGSGTQLSVL.

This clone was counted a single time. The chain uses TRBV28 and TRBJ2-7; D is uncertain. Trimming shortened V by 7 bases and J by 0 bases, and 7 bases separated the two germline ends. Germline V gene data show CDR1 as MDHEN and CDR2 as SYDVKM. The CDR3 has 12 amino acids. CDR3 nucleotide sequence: TGTGCCAGCACCCTCAACTCCTACGAGCAGTACTTC. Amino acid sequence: CASTLNSYEQYF. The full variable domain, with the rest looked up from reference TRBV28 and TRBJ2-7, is DVKVTQSSRYLVKRTGEKVFLECVQDMDHENMFWYRQDPGLGLRLIYFSYDVKMKEKGDIPEGYSVSREKKERFSLILESASTNQTSMYLCASTLNSYEQYFGPGTRLTVT.

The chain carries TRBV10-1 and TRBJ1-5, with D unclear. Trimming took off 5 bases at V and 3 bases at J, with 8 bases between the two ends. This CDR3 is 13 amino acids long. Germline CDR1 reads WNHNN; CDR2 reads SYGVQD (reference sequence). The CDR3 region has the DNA TGCGCCAGCAGTTCATCGTACAATCAGCCCCAGCATTTT. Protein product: CASSSSYNQPQHF.